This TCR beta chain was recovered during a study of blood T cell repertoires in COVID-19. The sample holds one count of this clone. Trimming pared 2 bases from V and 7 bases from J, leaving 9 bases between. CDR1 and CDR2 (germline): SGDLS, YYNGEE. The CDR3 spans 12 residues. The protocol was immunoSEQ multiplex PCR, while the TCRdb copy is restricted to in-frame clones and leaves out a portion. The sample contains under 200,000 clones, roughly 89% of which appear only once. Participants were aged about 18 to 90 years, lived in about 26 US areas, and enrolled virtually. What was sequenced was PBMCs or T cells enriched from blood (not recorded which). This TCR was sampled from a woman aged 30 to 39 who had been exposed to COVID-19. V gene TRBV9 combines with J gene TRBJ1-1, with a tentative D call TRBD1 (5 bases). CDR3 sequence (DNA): TGTGCCAGCAGCGTGGGGGGAGGTGAAGCTTTCTTT. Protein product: CASSVGGGEAFF.